These 30 T cell receptor beta chains were sequenced from one sample in a study of shared clonotypes between healthy human individuals. Terminally differentiated effector memory CD45RA+ cells were excluded from the naive CD8 cells, which were CD45RO-negative and positively selected for CCR7. Sequencing used immunoSEQ multiplex PCR; TCRdb keeps in-frame clones, though not all of them. Here the sample spans roughly 770,000 clones, around 96% being singletons. What was sequenced was naive CD8+ T cells sorted from blood. Receptor source: a man aged 25 to 40 in good health.

The V gene is TRBV25-1, the J gene TRBJ2-1; D gene unclear. The CDR3 sequence is 14 residues long. CDR1 is MGHDK and CDR2 is SYGVNS in the germline V gene. V was clipped by 5 bases and J by 7 bases, with 15 bases between them. CDR3: CASSLGLGLNEQFF. The CDR3 region has the DNA TGTGCCAGCAGTCTAGGGCTAGGCCTGAATGAGCAGTTCTTC.

The rearrangement joins TRBV10-3 to TRBJ2-1; D not resolved. V lost 2 bases and J 2 bases, leaving 10 bases between the germline ends. In germline, CDR1 is ENHRY, CDR2 SYGVKD. The CDR3 has 15 amino acids. In DNA form, the CDR3 reads TGTGCCATCAGTGAGAAGCATTCAGCCTACAATGAGCAGTTCTTC. This codes for CAISEKHSAYNEQFF.

The chain links TRBV29-1 to TRBJ1-2; possibly TRBD1 for D (6 bases). Germline lookup yields CDR1 SQVTM and CDR2 ANQGSEA. V lost 5 bases and J 5 bases, leaving 21 bases between the germline ends. This CDR3 is 15 amino acids long. CDR3 DNA sequence: TGCAGCGTTTCCCCCCAGGACAGATTCGAATATGGCTACACCTTC. Translating gives CSVSPQDRFEYGYTF.

In regard to this clone: Other nucleotide sequences from this sample produce the same CDR3. J is TRBJ2-7 and V is TRBV4-3; D possibly corresponds to TRBD2 (6 bases). V dropped 3 bases and J dropped 2 bases, with 8 bases sitting between them. Germline assignment: CDR1 LGHNA and CDR2 YSLEER. The CDR3 sequence is 13 residues long. The CDR3 bases are TGCGCCAGCAGCCAGGGACTGGCCTACGAGCAGTACTTC. Its translation is CASSQGLAYEQYF.

V usage is TRBV13 and J usage is TRBJ2-1; D is possibly TRBD2 (6 bases). CDR3 length: 16 amino acids. The V gene's germline CDR1 is PRHDT and CDR2 FYEKMQ (reference sequence). V lost 5 bases to trimming and J lost 1 base, with 15 bases between them. The DNA of the CDR3 is TGTGCCAGCAGCCCCCGCGGTAGCGGATCCTACAATGAGCAGTTCTTC. Amino acid sequence: CASSPRGSGSYNEQFF.

V is TRBV7-6 and J is TRBJ2-7, with D possibly matching TRBD1 (5 bases). From germline, CDR1 is SGHVS and CDR2 FNYEAQ. Deletions cut 5 bases from V and 5 bases from J, with 10 bases between. This CDR3 spans 12 amino acids. CDR3 sequence reads: CASSGDSHEQYF. The CDR3 region has the DNA TGTGCCAGCAGCGGTGACAGCCACGAGCAGTACTTC.

J is TRBJ2-2 and V is TRBV7-6; 8 bases match TRBD1. CDR1 is SGHVS, CDR2 FNYEAQ, per germline. The CDR3 runs 15 residues. The V segment lost 3 bases and the J segment 2 bases; nucleotides outside the gene matches: 2. The DNA for the CDR3 is TGTGCCAGCAGCTTGCAGGGGGCCAACACCGGGGAGCTGTTTTTT. Translating gives CASSLQGANTGELFF.

Concerning this clone: Other DNA variants within this sample encode the same CDR3. The chain links TRBV6-5 to TRBJ2-3; TRBD2 agrees at 9 bases. The CDR3 extends over 16 amino acids. Per germline, CDR1 MNHEY and CDR2 SVGAGI. The V and J ends lost 2 bases and 0 bases, in that order; junction bases with no gene match: 3. The chain's CDR3 is CASSYGAGGSTDTQYF. The CDR3 nucleotides are TGTGCCAGCAGTTACGGAGCGGGAGGTAGCACAGATACGCAGTATTTT.

In this sample, this clone turned up a few times. The V and J genes are TRBV7-9 and TRBJ2-7, with 11 bases aligning to TRBD2. Germline V gene data show CDR1 as SEHNR and CDR2 as FQNEAQ (reference sequence). V lost 4 bases to trimming and J lost 7 bases; unmatched junction nucleotides: 18. This CDR3 region has 18 residues. The CDR3 is CASSSEERLAGFRKEQYF. The CDR3 DNA follows: TGTGCCAGCAGCTCCGAAGAACGACTAGCGGGATTTCGAAAAGAGCAGTACTTC.

This clone was seen once. The same CDR3 can be traced to other DNA sequences in this sample. The gene calls are TRBV7-2 and TRBJ2-7; 10 nucleotides match TRBD1. This CDR3 has 15 residues. Trimming at V came to 0 bases and at J to 2 bases, leaving 1 base not matched to a gene. The germline gives CDR1 SGHTA, CDR2 FQGNSA. Here the CDR3 reads CASSLAGQGPYEQYF. CDR3 DNA: TGTGCCAGCAGCTTAGCGGGACAGGGGCCCTACGAGCAGTACTTC. Filled out from reference TRBV7-2 and TRBJ2-7, the complete variable domain reads GAGVSQSPSNKVTEKGKDVELRCDPISGHTALYWYRQSLGQGLEFLIYFQGNSAPDKSGLPSDRFSAERTGGSVSTLTIQRTQQEDSAVYLCASSLAGQGPYEQYFGPGTRLTVT.

About this clone: The sample has other DNA sequences that encode this CDR3 too. As DNA, the CDR3 is TGTGCCAGCAGCTCCCTGGACTACGAGCAGTACTTC. Protein: CASSSLDYEQYF. V is TRBV7-9 and J is TRBJ2-7; no reliable D call. This CDR3 has 12 amino acids. Germline V gives CDR1 SEHNR, CDR2 FQNEAQ (reference sequence). The germline V and J ends were trimmed by 4 bases and 3 bases, with 7 bases remaining between them.

The count of this clone is one. The rearrangement joins TRBV7-9 to TRBJ2-7; D possibly corresponds to TRBD1 (6 bases). The CDR3 totals 18 residues. Trimming cost V 5 bases and J 7 bases, with 30 bases left between them. Germline V lookup: CDR1 SEHNR, CDR2 FQNEAQ (reference sequence). The DNA of the CDR3 is TGTGCCAGCAGCCCGGCCACAACTACAGCACAGGGATGGGGAGAGCAGTACTTC. It translates to CASSPATTTAQGWGEQYF.

The rearrangement joins TRBV9 to TRBJ1-2; tentative D call: TRBD1 (5 bases). V lost 3 bases to trimming and J lost 6 bases, with 15 bases between them. Germline CDR1 SGDLS, CDR2 YYNGEE. This CDR3 contains 14 residues. The CDR3: CASSGRLATDGYTF. CDR3 bases: TGTGCCAGCAGCGGGCGGCTGGCGACAGATGGCTACACCTTC.

The chain uses TRBV6-6 and TRBJ2-7; D is perhaps TRBD2 (5 bases). CDR3 length: 12 residues. Trimming cost V 6 bases and J 3 bases, with 9 bases left between them. CDR1 and CDR2 (germline): MNHNY, SVGAGI (reference sequence). CDR3 in DNA: TGTGCCAGCAGCATGGGGAGCTACGAGCAGTACTTC. Its protein product is CASSMGSYEQYF.

This chain links TRBV7-9 with TRBJ2-1; TRBD2 aligns across 12 bases. V lost 1 base to trimming and J lost 9 bases; unmatched junction nucleotides: 4. In germline, CDR1 is SEHNR, CDR2 FQNEAQ (reference sequence). This CDR3 spans 15 amino acids. The CDR3 is CASSLGLAGAFEQFF. CDR3 bases: TGTGCCAGCAGCTTAGGACTAGCGGGAGCTTTTGAGCAGTTCTTC.

V is TRBV28 and J is TRBJ2-1; D possibly corresponds to TRBD1 (5 bases). The V and J ends lost 6 bases and 8 bases respectively, with 11 bases between them. The germline V gene encodes CDR1 MDHEN and CDR2 SYDVKM. The length of the CDR3 is 12 residues. The CDR3 region is CASRQGVHEQFF. In DNA form, the CDR3 reads TGTGCCAGCAGGCAGGGTGTGCATGAGCAGTTCTTC.

The chain couples TRBV27 to TRBJ2-7; 9 positions match TRBD2. This CDR3 comprises 16 residues. V gave up 5 bases and J gave up 2 bases; unmatched junction bases: 10. CDR1 MNHEY and CDR2 SMNVEV come from the germline V gene (reference sequence). Written as DNA, the CDR3 is TGTGCCAGCAGTGCGTCTGCGGGAGGGGTCACCTACGAGCAGTACTTC. It translates to CASSASAGGVTYEQYF.

The chain employs TRBV27 and TRBJ2-1; D unclear. The V gene lost 8 bases and the J gene lost 9 bases, with 14 bases spanning the gap. CDR3 length equals 12 residues. Germline V lookup: CDR1 MNHEY, CDR2 SMNVEV (reference sequence). As DNA, the CDR3 is TGTGCCAGCCTAGACCGACACGGTGAGCAGTTCTTC. It specifies CASLDRHGEQFF.

The rearrangement joins TRBV13 to TRBJ2-1; D perhaps matches TRBD1 (6 bases). The CDR3 covers 15 residues. V was trimmed by 5 bases and J by 0 bases, leaving 11 bases between them. Germline-derived CDR1 and CDR2 are PRHDT and FYEKMQ (reference sequence). CDR3 region: CASSHGQSSYNEQFF. DNA for the CDR3: TGTGCCAGCAGCCATGGACAGAGCTCCTACAATGAGCAGTTCTTC.

This sequence joins TRBV19 and TRBJ2-7, with 7 bases identical to TRBD1. The CDR3 consists of 13 residues. After removal of 8 bases from V and 2 bases from J, the junction contained 6 bases not matched to a gene. CDR1 is LNHDA, CDR2 SQIVND, per germline (reference sequence). CDR3 sequence: CASGETGTYEQYF. Here the CDR3 DNA reads TGTGCCAGTGGTGAGACAGGGACCTACGAGCAGTACTTC.

The chain uses TRBV5-1 and TRBJ2-3; D gene ambiguous. This CDR3 is built from 15 residues. CDR1 is SGHRS and CDR2 is YFSETQ in the germline V gene. Trimming left V 0 bases short and J 2 bases short, with 10 bases between. The CDR3 protein is CASSLEYGATDTQYF. The CDR3 DNA is TGCGCCAGCAGCTTGGAGTACGGAGCCACAGATACGCAGTATTTT.

The rearrangement joins TRBV29-1 to TRBJ1-1; D remains ambiguous. The V end lost 7 bases, the J end lost 6 bases, and 12 bases lay between the germline ends. The CDR3 extends over 11 amino acids. The germline V gene encodes CDR1 SQVTM and CDR2 ANQGSEA. The CDR3 region has the DNA TGCAGCGCTCACGCCGATGCTGAAGCTTTCTTT. This translates into CSAHADAEAFF.

The gene calls are TRBV7-9 and TRBJ2-2; D is unclear. The length of the CDR3 is 15 residues. With 1 base removed from V and 0 bases from J, the gap between germline ends came to 6 bases. Germline assignment: CDR1 SEHNR and CDR2 FQNEAQ (reference sequence). The CDR3 DNA reads as TGTGCCAGCAGCTTAGGCGCTACGAACACCGGGGAGCTGTTTTTT. This encodes CASSLGATNTGELFF.

This chain joins TRBV9 and TRBJ2-1; 8 bases map to TRBD1. The CDR3 is made up of 17 amino acids. Trimming cost V 3 bases and J 8 bases; bases outside gene matches: 16. From germline, CDR1 is SGDLS and CDR2 YYNGEE. The CDR3 DNA is TGTGCCAGCAGCGGGAGATCACAGGGGGGAAGACCCCATGAGCAGTTCTTC. It translates to CASSGRSQGGRPHEQFF.

The chain recombines TRBV29-1 with TRBJ2-2; D is unclear. Looked up from germline, CDR1 is SQVTM and CDR2 is ANQGSEA. This CDR3 has 13 amino acids. The germline V and J ends were trimmed by 1 base and 6 bases, with 9 bases remaining between them. The CDR3 region has the DNA TGCAGCGTTGAAGCTAGTACTCCCGGGGAGCTGTTTTTT. Translated: CSVEASTPGELFF.

The rearrangement links TRBV5-1 to TRBJ2-7, with a tentative D call TRBD1 (5 bases). The length of the CDR3 is 12 residues. V lost 4 bases, J lost 6 bases, and 11 bases lay in between. Per germline, CDR1 SGHRS and CDR2 YFSETQ. This CDR3 reads CASSIRDSEQYF. The CDR3 region has the DNA TGCGCCAGCAGCATACGTGACAGCGAGCAGTACTTC.

V usage is TRBV2 and J usage is TRBJ2-3; D perhaps matches TRBD2 (6 bases). Trimming left V 1 base short and J 2 bases short, with 7 bases between. The CDR3 spans 14 residues. Per germline, CDR1 SNHLY and CDR2 FYNNEI. The CDR3 DNA reads TGTGCCAGCAGTGAAGGGAGGGTCACAGATACGCAGTATTTT. Amino acids: CASSEGRVTDTQYF.

This clone was seen just once. This chain connects TRBV5-1 to TRBJ1-5; a possible D gene is TRBD1 (6 bases). V lost 4 bases and J 5 bases, leaving 16 bases between the germline ends. This CDR3 spans 15 amino acids. Germline CDR1 SGHRS, CDR2 YFSETQ. In DNA form, the CDR3 reads TGCGCCAGCAGCCGGGGTTGGGGGCAGGATCAGCCCCAGCATTTT. It codes for CASSRGWGQDQPQHF. The full variable domain, its missing parts supplied by reference TRBV5-1 and TRBJ1-5, is KAGVTQTPRYLIKTRGQQVTLSCSPISGHRSVSWYQQTPGQGLQFLFEYFSETQRNKGNFPGRFSGRQFSNSRSEMNVSTLELGDSALYLCASSRGWGQDQPQHFGDGTRLSIL.

V is TRBV7-7 and J is TRBJ2-1, with D perhaps matching TRBD1 (6 bases). Trimming cost V 7 bases and J 0 bases, with 16 bases left between them. CDR1 and CDR2 from the germline V gene are SSHAT and FNYEAQ (reference sequence). This CDR3 is 16 amino acids long. The CDR3 DNA is TGTGCCAGCACCCCATCCACAGGGAGCTCCTACAATGAGCAGTTCTTC. Translating gives CASTPSTGSSYNEQFF.

J is TRBJ2-5 and V is TRBV5-1; D call uncertain. This CDR3 spans 12 amino acids. Germline values: CDR1 SGHRS, CDR2 YFSETQ. V lost 0 bases, J lost 1 base, and 1 base lay in between. The chain's CDR3 is CASSLAQETQYF. The DNA of the CDR3 is TGCGCCAGCAGCTTGGCCCAAGAGACCCAGTACTTC.